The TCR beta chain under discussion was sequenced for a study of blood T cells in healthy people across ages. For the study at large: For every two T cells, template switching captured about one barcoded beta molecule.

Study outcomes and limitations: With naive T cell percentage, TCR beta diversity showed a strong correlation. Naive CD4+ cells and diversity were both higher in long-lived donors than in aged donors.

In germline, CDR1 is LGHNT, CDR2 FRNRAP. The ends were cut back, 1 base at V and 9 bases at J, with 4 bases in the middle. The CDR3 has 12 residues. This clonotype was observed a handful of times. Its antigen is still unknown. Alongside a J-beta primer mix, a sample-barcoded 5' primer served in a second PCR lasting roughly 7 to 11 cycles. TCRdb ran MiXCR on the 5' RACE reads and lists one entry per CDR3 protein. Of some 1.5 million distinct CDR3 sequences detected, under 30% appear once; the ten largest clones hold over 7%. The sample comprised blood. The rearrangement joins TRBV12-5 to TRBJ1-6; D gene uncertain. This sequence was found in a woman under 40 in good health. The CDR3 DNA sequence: TGTGCTAGTGGTTTGGGAGGTTCACCCCTCCACTTT. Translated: CASGLGGSPLHF.